The 21 T cell receptor beta chains below come from one sample, sequenced in a study of vaccination and CD4 T cells after COVID-19. The treatment is: roughly 10-day PBMC culture with coronavirus spike peptide pools or control peptides (ViraFEST assay). No antigen has been assigned to these receptors. At the Johns Hopkins FTIC core, DNA taken from cultured CD4+ T cells was sequenced by way of the Oncomine TCR Beta short-read assay. TCRdb processed the PCR reads anew with MiXCR; each CDR3 protein has one entry. Among 12,000 or so distinct CDR3 sequences listed, almost 55% were seen once. Sequenced here: cultured CD4+ T cells from blood, sampled after SARS-CoV-2 vaccination. All receptors derive from a human donor with COVID-19.

The chain uses TRBV20-1 and TRBJ2-3, with 9 bases fitting TRBD1. J lost 4 bases, V lost 3 bases, and 5 bases had no gene match. This CDR3 comprises 14 residues. From germline, CDR1 is DFQATT and CDR2 SNEGSKA (reference sequence). CDR3 residues: CSAREQGAPDTQYF. The CDR3 DNA sequence: TGCAGTGCTAGGGAACAGGGGGCCCCAGATACGCAGTATTTT.

The chain joins TRBV27 to TRBJ2-2; perhaps TRBD1 as D (7 bases). This CDR3 contains 14 residues. The ends were cut back, 6 bases at V and 6 bases at J, with 14 bases in the middle. In germline, CDR1 is MNHEY, CDR2 SMNVEV (reference sequence). CDR3 sequence reads: CASSSGRGAGELFF. In DNA, the CDR3 is TGTGCCAGCAGCTCGGGCAGGGGGGCCGGGGAGCTGTTTTTT.

The sample holds a few counts of this clonotype. The rearrangement joins TRBV20-1 to TRBJ2-3; the D call may be TRBD1 or TRBD2 (6 bases each). V was cut by 3 bases and J by 2 bases, with 15 bases left in between. Germline lookup yields CDR1 DFQATT and CDR2 SNEGSKA (reference sequence). The CDR3 is 15 residues long. This CDR3 is CSASFVGGHTDTQYF. DNA for the CDR3: TGCAGTGCTAGCTTTGTTGGGGGGCACACAGATACGCAGTATTTT.

CDR3 nucleotide sequence: TGTGCCAGCAGCTCCCACACGGGGGGTTGGTACGAGCAGTACTTC. Amino acid sequence: CASSSHTGGWYEQYF. The V gene is TRBV7-9, the J gene TRBJ2-7; 7 bases are a match to TRBD2. The ends lost 4 bases at V and 4 bases at J; junction bases unmatched: 10. CDR1 and CDR2 from the germline V gene are SEHNR and FQNEAQ (reference sequence). The CDR3 runs to 15 residues.

The rearrangement joins TRBV19 to TRBJ1-5, with D hard to call. V dropped 7 bases and J dropped 7 bases, with 14 bases sitting between them. Germline assignment: CDR1 LNHDA and CDR2 SQIVND (reference sequence). The CDR3 has 13 amino acids. The DNA of the CDR3 is TGTGCCAGTAAACCCGACACCCTGCAGCCCCAGCATTTT. The encoded protein is CASKPDTLQPQHF. Full variable domain (missing parts from reference TRBV19 and TRBJ1-5): DGGITQSPKYLFRKEGQNVTLSCEQNLNHDAMYWYRQDPGQGLRLIYYSQIVNDFQKGDIAEGYSVSREKKESFPLTVTSAQKNPTAFYLCASKPDTLQPQHFGDGTRLSIL.

V and J are TRBV19 and TRBJ2-3; 7 bases are shared with TRBD1. Germline V gene sequence: CDR1 LNHDA, CDR2 SQIVND (reference sequence). This CDR3 contains 17 residues. J gave up 1 base and V 6 bases, and 13 bases lay outside the gene matches. The CDR3 protein is CASSQTPTGVGTDTQYF. CDR3 DNA: TGTGCCAGTAGCCAGACCCCCACAGGGGTCGGCACAGATACGCAGTATTTT.

This chain joins TRBV7-2 and TRBJ1-1; D is perhaps TRBD1 (5 bases). The germline V gene encodes CDR1 SGHTA and CDR2 FQGNSA. The V end was cut by 6 bases, the J end by 4 bases, with 12 bases between. The CDR3 totals 13 residues. The DNA for the CDR3 is TGTGCCAGCAGTTTGGGGGTGAGCACTGAAGCTTTCTTT. This sequence encodes CASSLGVSTEAFF.

This clonotype was counted only a few times. V usage is TRBV4-2 and J usage is TRBJ2-5; the match to TRBD2 covers 16 bases. J gave up 2 bases and V 1 base, and 4 bases lay outside the gene matches. Germline V gene data show CDR1 as LGHNA and CDR2 as YNFKEQ. This CDR3 spans 18 amino acids. The CDR3 DNA follows: TGTGCCAGCAGCCAAGGGGGACTAGCGGGGGGGCTGCAAGAGACCCAGTACTTC. It yields the protein CASSQGGLAGGLQETQYF.

This chain uses TRBV7-9 with TRBJ2-3; the match to TRBD2 covers 7 bases. J gave up 2 bases and V 2 bases, and 7 bases lay outside the gene matches. This CDR3 is 16 amino acids long. Germline CDR1 reads SEHNR; CDR2 reads FQNEAQ (reference sequence). CDR3 in DNA: TGTGCCAGCAGCTTACCCCTAGCGGAGTTCACAGATACGCAGTATTTT. Its protein is CASSLPLAEFTDTQYF.

The chain employs TRBV4-3 and TRBJ1-3, with a weak D call TRBD1 (5 bases). Trimming left V 0 bases short and J 5 bases short, with 11 bases between. Germline V gene lookup returns CDR1 LGHNA and CDR2 YSLEER. The CDR3 contains 15 residues. The DNA for the CDR3 is TGCGCCAGCAGCCAAGATTGGAAGGGGCGAAACACCATATATTTT. It translates to CASSQDWKGRNTIYF.

V usage is TRBV6-1 and J usage is TRBJ1-5; D unclear. The CDR3 contains 14 residues. From germline, CDR1 is MNHNS and CDR2 SASEGT. V was trimmed by 4 bases and J by 2 bases, leaving 9 bases between them. CDR3 sequence reads: CASSVRMGNQPQHF. CDR3 coding DNA: TGTGCCAGCAGTGTTCGGATGGGCAATCAGCCCCAGCATTTT.

Only a few counts were recorded for this clonotype. This chain connects TRBV7-9 to TRBJ1-6, with TRBD1 matching 9 bases. Per the germline V gene, CDR1 is SEHNR and CDR2 is FQNEAQ (reference sequence). The ends lost 5 bases at V and 5 bases at J; junction bases unmatched: 7. The length of the CDR3 is 16 residues. Here the CDR3 reads CASSRDRVENNSPLHF. CDR3 nucleotides: TGTGCCAGCAGCAGGGACAGGGTGGAGAATAATTCACCCCTCCACTTT.

V and J are TRBV20-1 and TRBJ1-2; no firm D call. The CDR3 covers 11 residues. Germline lookup yields CDR1 DFQATT and CDR2 SNEGSKA (reference sequence). The V gene lost 1 base and the J gene lost 6 bases, with 6 bases spanning the gap. This chain's CDR3 is CSARALHGYTF. The CDR3 nucleotides are TGCAGTGCTAGAGCCCTTCATGGCTACACCTTC.

The chain couples TRBV20-1 to TRBJ2-5; D gene unclear. CDR3 length: 16 amino acids. Trimming stripped 1 base from V and 1 base from J, with 16 bases between. Germline V gene lookup returns CDR1 DFQATT and CDR2 SNEGSKA (reference sequence). Written as DNA, the CDR3 is TGCAGTGCTAGAGGACAACATGGCCGATCCCAAGAGACCCAGTACTTC. Translated, it gives CSARGQHGRSQETQYF.

The chain combines TRBV6-5 with TRBJ2-7; perhaps D is TRBD1 or TRBD2 (5 bases each). The V end lost 2 bases, the J end lost 5 bases, and 10 bases lay between the germline ends. CDR3 length: 13 amino acids. CDR1 is MNHEY and CDR2 is SVGAGI in the germline V gene. The CDR3 region has the DNA TGTGCCAGCAGTTACCCGGGGACGGACGAGCAGTACTTC. This translates into CASSYPGTDEQYF.

V usage is TRBV30 and J usage is TRBJ1-6, with 8 bases fitting TRBD1. CDR1 GTSNPN and CDR2 SVGIG come from the germline V gene (reference sequence). This CDR3 contains 13 residues. V trimming: 4 bases; J trimming: 8 bases; junction bases outside the gene matches: 4. CDR3 region: CAWIRGQDSPLHF. CDR3 sequence (DNA): TGTGCCTGGATTCGGGGACAGGATTCACCCCTCCACTTT.

The chain links TRBV10-3 to TRBJ2-5; 7 positions match TRBD1. CDR1 ENHRY and CDR2 SYGVKD come from the germline V gene. The CDR3 extends over 15 amino acids. The ends lost 8 bases at V and 1 base at J; junction bases unmatched: 10. The CDR3 region has the DNA TGTGCCATCGGATCCGGGACAGACCTCCAAGAGACCCAGTACTTC. Protein: CAIGSGTDLQETQYF.

J is TRBJ1-3 and V is TRBV10-1; 7 nucleotides line up with TRBD1. With V trimmed by 6 bases and J by 0 bases, 5 bases remained unmatched. From germline, CDR1 is WNHNN and CDR2 SYGVQD (reference sequence). This CDR3 contains 15 residues. Written as DNA, the CDR3 is TGCGCCAGCAGCTCGGGGACAGTCTCTGGAAACACCATATATTTT. Its protein is CASSSGTVSGNTIYF.

This clonotype appeared a few times. This chain links TRBV20-1 with TRBJ2-7; 12 bases fit TRBD1. CDR3 length: 15 residues. The V and J ends lost 4 bases and 6 bases, in that order; junction bases with no gene match: 10. CDR1 DFQATT and CDR2 SNEGSKA come from the germline V gene (reference sequence). The DNA for the CDR3 is TGCAGTGCTATGGGACAGGGGGCGCATAAAATCGAGCAGTACTTC. It specifies CSAMGQGAHKIEQYF.

V usage is TRBV6-2 or TRBV6-3 and J usage is TRBJ1-5; maybe TRBD1 (6 bases). Germline V gene data show CDR1 as MNHEY and CDR2 as SVGEGT. The V end was cut by 5 bases, the J end by 7 bases, with 12 bases between. This CDR3 comprises 13 residues. CDR3 protein: CASSPDRRQPQHF. CDR3 nucleotides: TGTGCCAGCAGTCCAGACAGGCGGCAGCCCCAGCATTTT.

This clonotype was observed a handful of times. The rearrangement joins TRBV20-1 to TRBJ1-2; D unclear. Trimming pared 6 bases from V and 7 bases from J, leaving 18 bases between. This CDR3 spans 13 amino acids. The germline CDR1 and CDR2 sequences are DFQATT and SNEGSKA (reference sequence). This CDR3 is CSATDGREGGYTF. CDR3 bases: TGCAGTGCCACGGACGGGAGAGAGGGTGGCTACACCTTC.